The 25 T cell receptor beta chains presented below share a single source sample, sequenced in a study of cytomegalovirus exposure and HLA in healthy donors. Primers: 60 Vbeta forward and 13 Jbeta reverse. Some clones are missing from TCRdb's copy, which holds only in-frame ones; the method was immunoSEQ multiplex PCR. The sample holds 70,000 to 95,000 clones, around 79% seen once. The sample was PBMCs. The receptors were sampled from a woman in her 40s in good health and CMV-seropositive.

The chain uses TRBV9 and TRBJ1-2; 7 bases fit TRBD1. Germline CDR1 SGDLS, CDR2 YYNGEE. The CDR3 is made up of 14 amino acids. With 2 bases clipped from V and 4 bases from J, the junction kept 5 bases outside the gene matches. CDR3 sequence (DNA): TGTGCCAGCAGCGTCGGGACAGACCTCTATGGCTACACCTTC. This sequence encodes CASSVGTDLYGYTF.

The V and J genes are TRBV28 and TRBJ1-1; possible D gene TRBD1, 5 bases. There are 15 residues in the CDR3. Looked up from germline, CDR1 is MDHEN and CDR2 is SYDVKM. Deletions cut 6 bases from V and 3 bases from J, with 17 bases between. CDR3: CASRTFRDGHTEAFF. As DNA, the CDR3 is TGTGCCAGCAGAACCTTCAGGGATGGGCACACTGAAGCTTTCTTT.

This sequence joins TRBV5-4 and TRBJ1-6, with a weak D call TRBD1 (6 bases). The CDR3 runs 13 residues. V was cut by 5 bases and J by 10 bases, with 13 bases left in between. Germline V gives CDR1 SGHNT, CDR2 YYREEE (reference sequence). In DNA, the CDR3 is TGTGCCAGCAGTTCTGGGGGCATGTCACCCCTCCACTTT. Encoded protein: CASSSGGMSPLHF.

CDR3 nucleotide sequence: TGTGCCAGCAGCCTCAGTTTTGAGCAGTTCTTC. The encoded protein is CASSLSFEQFF. The chain couples TRBV28 to TRBJ2-1, with no clear D. The germline gives CDR1 MDHEN, CDR2 SYDVKM. CDR3 length: 11 amino acids. V shed 6 bases and J shed 9 bases, with 9 bases lying between them.

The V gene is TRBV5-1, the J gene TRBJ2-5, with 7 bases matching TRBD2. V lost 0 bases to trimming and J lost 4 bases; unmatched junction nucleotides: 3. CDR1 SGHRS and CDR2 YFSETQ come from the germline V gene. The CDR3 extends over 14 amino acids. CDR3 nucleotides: TGCGCCAGCAGCTTGGCAGGACTAGGAGAGACCCAGTACTTC. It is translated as CASSLAGLGETQYF.

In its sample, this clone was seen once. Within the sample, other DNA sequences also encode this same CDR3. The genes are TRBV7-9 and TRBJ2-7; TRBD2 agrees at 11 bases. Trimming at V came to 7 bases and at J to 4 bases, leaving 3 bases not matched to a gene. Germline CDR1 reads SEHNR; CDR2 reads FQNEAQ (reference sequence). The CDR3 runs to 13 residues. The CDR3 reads CASTASGGYEQYF. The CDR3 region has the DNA TGTGCCAGCACCGCTAGCGGGGGGTACGAGCAGTACTTC.

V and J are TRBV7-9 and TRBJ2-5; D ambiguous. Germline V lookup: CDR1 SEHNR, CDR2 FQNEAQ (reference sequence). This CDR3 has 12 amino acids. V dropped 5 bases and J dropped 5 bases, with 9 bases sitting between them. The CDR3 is CASSHLWETQYF. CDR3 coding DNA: TGTGCCAGCAGCCACTTATGGGAGACCCAGTACTTC.

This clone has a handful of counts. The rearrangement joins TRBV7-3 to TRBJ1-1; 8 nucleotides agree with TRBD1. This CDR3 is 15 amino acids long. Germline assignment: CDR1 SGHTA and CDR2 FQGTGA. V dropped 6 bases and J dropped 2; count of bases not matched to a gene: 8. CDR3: CASSPTGGENTEAFF. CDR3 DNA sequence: TGTGCCAGCAGTCCTACAGGGGGTGAAAACACTGAAGCTTTCTTT.

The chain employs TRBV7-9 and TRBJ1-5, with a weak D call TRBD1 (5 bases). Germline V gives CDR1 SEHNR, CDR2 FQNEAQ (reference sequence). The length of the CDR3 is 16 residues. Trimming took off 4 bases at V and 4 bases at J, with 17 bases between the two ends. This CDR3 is CASSSNTPNRNQPQHF. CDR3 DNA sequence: TGTGCCAGCAGCTCGAATACTCCTAACAGGAATCAGCCCCAGCATTTT.

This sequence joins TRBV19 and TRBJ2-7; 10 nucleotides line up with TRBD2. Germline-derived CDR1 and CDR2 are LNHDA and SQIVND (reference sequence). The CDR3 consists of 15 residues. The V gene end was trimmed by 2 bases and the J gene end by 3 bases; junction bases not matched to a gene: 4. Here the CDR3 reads CASSIQGTSVYEQYF. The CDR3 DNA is TGTGCCAGTAGTATACAGGGGACTAGCGTCTACGAGCAGTACTTC.

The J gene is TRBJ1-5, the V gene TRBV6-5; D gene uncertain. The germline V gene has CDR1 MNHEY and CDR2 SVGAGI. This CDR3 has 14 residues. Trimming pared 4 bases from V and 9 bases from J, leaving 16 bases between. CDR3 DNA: TGTGCCAGCAGTTCCGCGACGGGTGGAGGGCCCCAGCATTTT. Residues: CASSSATGGGPQHF.

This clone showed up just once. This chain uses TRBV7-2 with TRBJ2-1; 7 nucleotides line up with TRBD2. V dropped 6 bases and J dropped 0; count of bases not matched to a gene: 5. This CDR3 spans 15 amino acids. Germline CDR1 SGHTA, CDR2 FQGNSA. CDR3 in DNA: TGTGCCAGCAGAAGGGACTACAGCTCCTACAATGAGCAGTTCTTC. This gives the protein CASRRDYSSYNEQFF.

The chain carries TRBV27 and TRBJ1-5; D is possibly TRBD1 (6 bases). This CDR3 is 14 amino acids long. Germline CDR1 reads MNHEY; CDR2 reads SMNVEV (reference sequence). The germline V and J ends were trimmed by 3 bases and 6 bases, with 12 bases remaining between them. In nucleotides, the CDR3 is TGTGCCAGCAGTTTTTCGACAGGCACTCAGCCCCAGCATTTT. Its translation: CASSFSTGTQPQHF.

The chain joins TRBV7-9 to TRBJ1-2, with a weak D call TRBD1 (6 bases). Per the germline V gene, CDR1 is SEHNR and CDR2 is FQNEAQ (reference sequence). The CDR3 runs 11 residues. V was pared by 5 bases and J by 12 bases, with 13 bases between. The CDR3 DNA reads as TGTGCCAGCAGCCCCGGGACATCCGACACCTTC. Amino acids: CASSPGTSDTF.

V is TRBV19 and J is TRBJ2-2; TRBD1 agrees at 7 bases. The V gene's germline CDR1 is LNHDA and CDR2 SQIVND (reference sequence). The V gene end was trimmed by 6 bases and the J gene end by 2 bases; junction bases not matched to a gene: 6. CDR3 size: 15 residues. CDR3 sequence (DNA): TGTGCCAGTAGACTAGACAGGGTTAACACCGGGGAGCTGTTTTTT. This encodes CASRLDRVNTGELFF.

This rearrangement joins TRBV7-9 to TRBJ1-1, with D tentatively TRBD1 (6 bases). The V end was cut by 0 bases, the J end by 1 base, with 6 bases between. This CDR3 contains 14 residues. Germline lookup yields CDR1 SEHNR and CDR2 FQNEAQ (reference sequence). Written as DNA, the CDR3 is TGTGCCAGCAGCTTAGCGGGACAGAACACTGAAGCTTTCTTT. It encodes CASSLAGQNTEAFF.

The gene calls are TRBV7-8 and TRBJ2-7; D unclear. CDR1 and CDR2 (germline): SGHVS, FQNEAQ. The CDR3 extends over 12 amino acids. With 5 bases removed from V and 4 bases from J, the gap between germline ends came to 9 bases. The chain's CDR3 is CASSRVGYEQYF. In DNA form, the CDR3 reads TGTGCCAGCAGCCGAGTCGGGTACGAGCAGTACTTC.

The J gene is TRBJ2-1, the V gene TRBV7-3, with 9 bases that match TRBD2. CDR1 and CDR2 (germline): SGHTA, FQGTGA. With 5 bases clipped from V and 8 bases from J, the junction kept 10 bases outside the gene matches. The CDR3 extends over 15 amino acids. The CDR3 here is CASSPVLAGADEQFF. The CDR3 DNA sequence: TGTGCCAGCAGCCCCGTGTTAGCGGGAGCCGATGAGCAGTTCTTC.

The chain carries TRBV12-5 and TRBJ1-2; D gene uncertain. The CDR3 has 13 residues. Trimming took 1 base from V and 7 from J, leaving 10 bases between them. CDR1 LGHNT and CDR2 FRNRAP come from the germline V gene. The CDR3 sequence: CASGLGTAFGYTF. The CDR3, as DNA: TGTGCTAGTGGTTTGGGAACTGCCTTTGGCTACACCTTC.

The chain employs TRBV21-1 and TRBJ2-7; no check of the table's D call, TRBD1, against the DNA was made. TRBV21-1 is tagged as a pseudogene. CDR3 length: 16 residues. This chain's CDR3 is CASSSLTDRGTYEQYF. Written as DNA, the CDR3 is TGTGCCAGCAGCTCCCTGACGGACAGGGGAACCTACGAGCAGTACTTC.

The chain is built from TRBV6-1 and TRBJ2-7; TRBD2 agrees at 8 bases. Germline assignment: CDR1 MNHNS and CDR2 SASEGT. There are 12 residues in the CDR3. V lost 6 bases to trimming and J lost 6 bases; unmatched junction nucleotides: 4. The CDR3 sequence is CASSLTSGEQYF. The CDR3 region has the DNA TGTGCCAGCAGCCTCACTAGCGGCGAGCAGTACTTC.

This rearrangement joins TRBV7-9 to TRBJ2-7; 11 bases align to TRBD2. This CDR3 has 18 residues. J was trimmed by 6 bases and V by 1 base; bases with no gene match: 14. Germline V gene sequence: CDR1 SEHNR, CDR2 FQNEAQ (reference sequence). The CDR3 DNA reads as TGTGCCAGCAGCTTAGTAGGACTAGCGGGTCCCAGGGGAAGCGAGCAGTACTTC. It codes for CASSLVGLAGPRGSEQYF.

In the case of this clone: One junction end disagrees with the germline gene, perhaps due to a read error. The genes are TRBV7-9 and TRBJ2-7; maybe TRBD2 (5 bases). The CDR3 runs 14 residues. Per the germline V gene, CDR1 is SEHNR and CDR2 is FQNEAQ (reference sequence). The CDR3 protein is CASTLKGDYYEQYF. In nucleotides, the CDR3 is TGTGCCAGCACCTTAAAGGGCGACTACTACGAGCAGTACTTC.

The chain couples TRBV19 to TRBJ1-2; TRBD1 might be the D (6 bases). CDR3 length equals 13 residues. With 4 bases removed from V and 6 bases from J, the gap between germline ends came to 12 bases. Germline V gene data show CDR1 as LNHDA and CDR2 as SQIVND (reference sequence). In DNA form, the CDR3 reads TGTGCCAGTAGTACAGGGACAATAGATGGCTACACCTTC. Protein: CASSTGTIDGYTF.

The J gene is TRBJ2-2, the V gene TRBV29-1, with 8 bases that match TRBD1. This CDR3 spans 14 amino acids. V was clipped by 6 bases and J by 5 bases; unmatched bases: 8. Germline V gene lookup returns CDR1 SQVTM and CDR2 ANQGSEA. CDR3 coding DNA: TGCAGCGTCCGAGGACAGGGAGGTACCGGGGAGCTGTTTTTT. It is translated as CSVRGQGGTGELFF.